This TCR beta chain was found in a study of control samples from healthy donors and cancer patients. Generated by immunoSEQ multiplex PCR, the TCRdb table keeps only in-frame clones and is missing some. Among 130,000 or so clones listed, around nine tenths were seen once. The specimen sequenced was blood. The receptor comes from a young man in good health.

Written as DNA, the CDR3 is TGCAGCGTTGCCAGACCGGAGGGTGAAGCTTTCTTT. Its translation is CSVARPEGEAFF. The chain has TRBV29-1 and TRBJ1-1; D uncertain. The CDR3 runs 12 residues. V lost 4 bases and J lost 7, with 13 bases in between. Germline loops: CDR1 SQVTM, CDR2 ANQGSEA.